Following are 3 T cell receptor beta chains from one sample sequenced in a study of regulatory T cells in long-lasting Graves disease. Libraries of TCR beta came from iRepertoire HTBI primers plus Arm-PCR of CDR3 regions. From the multiplex PCR reads, TCRdb called clonotypes with MiXCR, one entry per CDR3 protein. This table holds approximately 360,000 distinct CDR3 sequences, 10% to 15% found once. Stated time point: newly diagnosed GD, antithyroid drugs for less than 3 months. PBMCs were the source of the RNA used for TCR sequencing. The data also belong to a second study, concerning T cells in Graves' hyperthyroidism and ophthalmopathy.

Sequenced material: peripheral blood mononuclear cells (PBMCs), taken at new diagnosis, from a patient treated with antithyroid drugs. All receptors come from a woman under 30 with Graves disease.

This clonotype appeared a few times. The rearrangement uses TRBV19 and TRBJ1-1; D ambiguous. Deletions cut 5 bases from V and 1 base from J, with 8 bases between. CDR3 length: 13 residues. CDR1 is LNHDA, CDR2 SQIVND, per germline (reference sequence). This CDR3 is CASSPYKNTEAFF. As DNA, the CDR3 is TGTGCCAGTAGTCCCTATAAGAACACTGAAGCTTTCTTT.

This chain links TRBV7-2 with TRBJ2-7; D uncertain. Looked up from germline, CDR1 is SGHTA and CDR2 is FQGNSA. The CDR3 covers 12 residues. V was trimmed by 0 bases and J by 5 bases, leaving 5 bases between them. The CDR3 loop reads CASSLAHNEQYF. In DNA, the CDR3 is TGTGCCAGCAGCTTAGCGCACAACGAGCAGTACTTC.

There are many counts of this clonotype. The chain links TRBV12-5 to TRBJ1-1, with D hard to call. This CDR3 is 12 amino acids long. The V gene's germline CDR1 is LGHNT and CDR2 FRNRAP. The V and J ends lost 4 bases and 1 base respectively, with 4 bases between them. For the CDR3, the DNA is TGTGCTAGTGGTTACGAGAACACTGAAGCTTTCTTT. This codes for CASGYENTEAFF.